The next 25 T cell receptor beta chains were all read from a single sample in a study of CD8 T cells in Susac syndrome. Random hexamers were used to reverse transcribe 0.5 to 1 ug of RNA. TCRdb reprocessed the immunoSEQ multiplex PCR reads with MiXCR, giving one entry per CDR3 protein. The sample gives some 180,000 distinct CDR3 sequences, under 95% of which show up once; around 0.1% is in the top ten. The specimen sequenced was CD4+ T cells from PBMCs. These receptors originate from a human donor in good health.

CDR3 nucleotide sequence: TGTGCCAGCAGCCAAGTAGGCGGGGGGAAAACAGATACGCAGTATTTT. Amino acids: CASSQVGGGKTDTQYF. This sequence joins TRBV3-1 and TRBJ2-3, with 8 bases that match TRBD2. The CDR3 loop spans 16 amino acids. V trimming: 1 base; J trimming: 3 bases; junction bases outside the gene matches: 6. Per germline, CDR1 LGHDT and CDR2 YNNKEL (reference sequence).

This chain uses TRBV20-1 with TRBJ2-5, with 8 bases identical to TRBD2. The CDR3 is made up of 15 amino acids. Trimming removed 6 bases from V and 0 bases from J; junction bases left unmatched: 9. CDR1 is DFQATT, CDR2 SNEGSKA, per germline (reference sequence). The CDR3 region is CSATDRSGNQETQYF. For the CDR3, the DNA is TGCAGTGCGACGGACCGTAGCGGGAACCAAGAGACCCAGTACTTC.

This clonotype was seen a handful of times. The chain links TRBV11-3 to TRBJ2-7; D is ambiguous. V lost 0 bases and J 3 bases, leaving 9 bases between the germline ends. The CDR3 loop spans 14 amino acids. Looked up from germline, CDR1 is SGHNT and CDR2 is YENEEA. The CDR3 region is CASSLDGPNYEQYF. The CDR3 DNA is TGTGCCAGCAGCTTAGATGGGCCTAACTACGAGCAGTACTTC.

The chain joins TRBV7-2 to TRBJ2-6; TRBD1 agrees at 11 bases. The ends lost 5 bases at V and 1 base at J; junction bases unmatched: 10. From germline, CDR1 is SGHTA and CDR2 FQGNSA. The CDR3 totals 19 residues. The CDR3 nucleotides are TGTGCCAGCAGCCCCCCCGGGACAGGGGGACTTTCTGGGGCCAACGTCCTGACTTTC. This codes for CASSPPGTGGLSGANVLTF.

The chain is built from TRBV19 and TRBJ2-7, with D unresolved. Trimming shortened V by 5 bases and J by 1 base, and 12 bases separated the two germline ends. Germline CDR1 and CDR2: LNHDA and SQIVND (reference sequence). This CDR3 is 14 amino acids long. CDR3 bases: TGTGCCAGTAGTTTACGATTCCAATCCTACGAGCAGTACTTC. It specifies CASSLRFQSYEQYF.

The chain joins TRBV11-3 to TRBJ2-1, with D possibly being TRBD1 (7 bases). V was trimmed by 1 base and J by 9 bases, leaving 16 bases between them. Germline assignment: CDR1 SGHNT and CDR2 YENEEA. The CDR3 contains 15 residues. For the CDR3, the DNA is TGTGCCAGCAGCTTAGGCGGCAGGGGGGACGGTGAGCAGTTCTTC. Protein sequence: CASSLGGRGDGEQFF. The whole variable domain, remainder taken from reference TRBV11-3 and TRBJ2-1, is EAGVVQSPRYKIIEKKQPVAFWCNPISGHNTLYWYLQNLGQGPELLIRYENEEAVDDSQLPKDRFSAERLKGVDSTLKIQPAELGDSAVYLCASSLGGRGDGEQFFGPGTRLTVL.

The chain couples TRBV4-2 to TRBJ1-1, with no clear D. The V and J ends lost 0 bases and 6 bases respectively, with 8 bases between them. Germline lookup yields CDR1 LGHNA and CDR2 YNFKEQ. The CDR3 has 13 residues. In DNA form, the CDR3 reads TGTGCCAGCAGCCAAGATAGGGCAGCTGAAGCTTTCTTT. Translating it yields CASSQDRAAEAFF.

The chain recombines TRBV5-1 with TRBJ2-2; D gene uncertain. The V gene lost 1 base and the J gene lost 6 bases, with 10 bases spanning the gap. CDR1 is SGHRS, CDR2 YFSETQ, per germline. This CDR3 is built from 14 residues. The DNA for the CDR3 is TGCGCCAGCAGCTTGAACGCAGCATCCGGGGAGCTGTTTTTT. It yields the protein CASSLNAASGELFF. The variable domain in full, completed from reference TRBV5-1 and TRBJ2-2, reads KAGVTQTPRYLIKTRGQQVTLSCSPISGHRSVSWYQQTPGQGLQFLFEYFSETQRNKGNFPGRFSGRQFSNSRSEMNVSTLELGDSALYLCASSLNAASGELFFGEGSRLTVL.

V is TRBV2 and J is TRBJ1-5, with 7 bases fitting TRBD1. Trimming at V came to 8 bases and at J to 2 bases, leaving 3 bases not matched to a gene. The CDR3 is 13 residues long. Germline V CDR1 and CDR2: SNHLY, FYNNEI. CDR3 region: CASSGGGNQPQHF. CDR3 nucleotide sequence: TGTGCCAGCTCAGGGGGGGGCAATCAGCCCCAGCATTTT.

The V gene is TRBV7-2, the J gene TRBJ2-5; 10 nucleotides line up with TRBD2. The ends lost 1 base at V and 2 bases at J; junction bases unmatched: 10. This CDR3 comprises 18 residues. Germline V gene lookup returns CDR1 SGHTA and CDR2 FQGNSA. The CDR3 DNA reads TGTGCCAGCAGCTTAGAGCGGGGGGGACCATTTAAACAAGAGACCCAGTACTTC. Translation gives CASSLERGGPFKQETQYF.

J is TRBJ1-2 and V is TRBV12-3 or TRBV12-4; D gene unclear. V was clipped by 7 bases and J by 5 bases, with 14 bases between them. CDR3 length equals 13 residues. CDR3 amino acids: CASTESGQYGYTF. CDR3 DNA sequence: TGTGCCAGCACCGAAAGCGGTCAGTATGGCTACACCTTC.

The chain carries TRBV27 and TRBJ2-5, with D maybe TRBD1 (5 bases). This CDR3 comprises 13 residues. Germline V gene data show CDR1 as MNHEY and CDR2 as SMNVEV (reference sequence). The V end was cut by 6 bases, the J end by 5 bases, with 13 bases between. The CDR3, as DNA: TGTGCCAGCAGGTCTAGGGGCGGCGAGACCCAGTACTTC. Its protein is CASRSRGGETQYF.

The CDR3 reads CSALQRNTEAFF. DNA for the CDR3: TGCAGTGCTCTACAGAGGAACACTGAAGCTTTCTTT. The V and J genes are TRBV20-1 and TRBJ1-1; no firm D call. Deletions cut 5 bases from V and 1 base from J, with 8 bases between. CDR1 and CDR2 (germline): DFQATT, SNEGSKA (reference sequence). The CDR3 loop spans 12 amino acids.

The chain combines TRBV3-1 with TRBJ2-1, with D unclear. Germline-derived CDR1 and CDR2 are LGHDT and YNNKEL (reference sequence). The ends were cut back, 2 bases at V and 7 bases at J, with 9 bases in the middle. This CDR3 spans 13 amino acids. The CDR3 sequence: CASSQLMGNEQFF. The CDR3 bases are TGTGCCAGCAGCCAATTGATGGGGAATGAGCAGTTCTTC.

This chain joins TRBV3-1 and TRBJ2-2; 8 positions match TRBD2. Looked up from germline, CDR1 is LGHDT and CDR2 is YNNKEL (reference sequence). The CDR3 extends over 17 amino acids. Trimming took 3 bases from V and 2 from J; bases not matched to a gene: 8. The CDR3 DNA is TGTGCCAGCAGCCACCATTCCGGGGGGGCAAACACCGGGGAGCTGTTTTTT. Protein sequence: CASSHHSGGANTGELFF.

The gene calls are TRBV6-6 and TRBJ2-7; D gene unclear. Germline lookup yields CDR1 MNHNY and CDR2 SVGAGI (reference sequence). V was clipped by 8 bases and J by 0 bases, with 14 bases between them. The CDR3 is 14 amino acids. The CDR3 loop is CASSSPLSSYEQYV. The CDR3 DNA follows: TGTGCCAGCTCTAGTCCCCTTAGCTCCTACGAGCAGTACGTC.

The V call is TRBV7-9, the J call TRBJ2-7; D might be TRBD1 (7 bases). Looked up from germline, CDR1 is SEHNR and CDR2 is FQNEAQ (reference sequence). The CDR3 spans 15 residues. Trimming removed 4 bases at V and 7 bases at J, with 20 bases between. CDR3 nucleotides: TGTGCCAGCAGCTCCGACAGGGAGGCCCTTAAGGAGCAGTACGTC. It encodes CASSSDREALKEQYV.

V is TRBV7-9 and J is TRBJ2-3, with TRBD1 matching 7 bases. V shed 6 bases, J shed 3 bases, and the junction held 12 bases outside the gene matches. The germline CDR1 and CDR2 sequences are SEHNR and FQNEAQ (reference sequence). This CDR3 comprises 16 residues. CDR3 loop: CASSVTGPLGTDTQYF. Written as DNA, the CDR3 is TGTGCCAGCAGTGTGACAGGGCCCCTTGGGACAGATACGCAGTATTTT.

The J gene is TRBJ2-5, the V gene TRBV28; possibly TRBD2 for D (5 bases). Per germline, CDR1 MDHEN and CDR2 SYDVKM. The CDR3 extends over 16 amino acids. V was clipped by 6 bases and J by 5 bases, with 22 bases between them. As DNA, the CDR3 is TGTGCCAGCAGACCTTGGGGTACTACTTCGGGGGAGACCCAGTACTTC. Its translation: CASRPWGTTSGETQYF.

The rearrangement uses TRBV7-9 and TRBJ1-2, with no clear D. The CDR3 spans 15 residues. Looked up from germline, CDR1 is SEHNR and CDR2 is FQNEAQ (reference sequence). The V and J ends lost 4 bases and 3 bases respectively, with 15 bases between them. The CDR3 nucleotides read TGTGCCAGCAGCTCGAGCTGGACGGTTTACTATGGCTACACCTTC. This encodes CASSSSWTVYYGYTF.

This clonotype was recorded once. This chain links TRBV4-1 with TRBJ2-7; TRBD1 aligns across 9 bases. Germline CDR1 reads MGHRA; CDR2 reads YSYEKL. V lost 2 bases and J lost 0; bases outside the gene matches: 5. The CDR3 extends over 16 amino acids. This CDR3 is CASSQYRGPSSYEQYF. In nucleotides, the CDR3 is TGCGCCAGCAGCCAATACAGGGGGCCAAGCTCCTACGAGCAGTACTTC.

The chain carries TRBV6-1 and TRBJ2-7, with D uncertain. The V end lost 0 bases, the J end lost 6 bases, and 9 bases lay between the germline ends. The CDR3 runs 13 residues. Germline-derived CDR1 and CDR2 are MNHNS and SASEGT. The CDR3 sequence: CASSEATATEQYF. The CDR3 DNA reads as TGTGCCAGCAGTGAAGCGACGGCAACCGAGCAGTACTTC.

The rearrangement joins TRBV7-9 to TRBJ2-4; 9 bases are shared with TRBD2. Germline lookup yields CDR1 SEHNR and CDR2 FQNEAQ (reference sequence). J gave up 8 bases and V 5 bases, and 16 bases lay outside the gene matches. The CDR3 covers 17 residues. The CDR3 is CASSPLLAGGSFHIQYF. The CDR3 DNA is TGTGCCAGCAGCCCGCTTTTGGCGGGGGGGTCGTTCCACATTCAGTACTTC.

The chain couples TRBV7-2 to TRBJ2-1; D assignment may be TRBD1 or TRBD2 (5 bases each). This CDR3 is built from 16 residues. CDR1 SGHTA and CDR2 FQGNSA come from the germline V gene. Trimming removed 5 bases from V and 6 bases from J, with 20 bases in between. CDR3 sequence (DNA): TGTGCCAGCAGCCCCCCAGGGCGGGCGGTGGGCAATGAGCAGTTCTTC. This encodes CASSPPGRAVGNEQFF. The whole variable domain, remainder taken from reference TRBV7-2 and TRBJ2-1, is GAGVSQSPSNKVTEKGKDVELRCDPISGHTALYWYRQSLGQGLEFLIYFQGNSAPDKSGLPSDRFSAERTGGSVSTLTIQRTQQEDSAVYLCASSPPGRAVGNEQFFGPGTRLTVL.

CDR3 nucleotide sequence: TGTGCCAGCAGCTTAGGGGGGGATCAGCCCCAGCATTTT. As protein: CASSLGGDQPQHF. This rearrangement joins TRBV7-2 to TRBJ1-5; D perhaps matches TRBD1 (5 bases). Trimming cost V 1 base and J 5 bases, with 6 bases left between them. This CDR3 is 13 amino acids long. The germline CDR1 and CDR2 sequences are SGHTA and FQGNSA.